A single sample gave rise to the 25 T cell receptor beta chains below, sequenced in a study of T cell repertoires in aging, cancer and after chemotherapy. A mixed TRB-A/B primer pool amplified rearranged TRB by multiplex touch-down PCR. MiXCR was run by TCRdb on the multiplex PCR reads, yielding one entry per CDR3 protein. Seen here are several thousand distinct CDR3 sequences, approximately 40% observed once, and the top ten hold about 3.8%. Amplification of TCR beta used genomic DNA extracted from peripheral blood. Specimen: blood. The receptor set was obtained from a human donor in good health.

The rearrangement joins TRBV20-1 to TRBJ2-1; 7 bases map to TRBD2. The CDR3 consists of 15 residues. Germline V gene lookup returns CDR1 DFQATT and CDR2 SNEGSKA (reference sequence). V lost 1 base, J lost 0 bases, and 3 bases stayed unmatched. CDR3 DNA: TGCAGTGCTAGAGTTAGGACTAGCTCCTACAATGAGCAGTTCTTC. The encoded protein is CSARVRTSSYNEQFF.

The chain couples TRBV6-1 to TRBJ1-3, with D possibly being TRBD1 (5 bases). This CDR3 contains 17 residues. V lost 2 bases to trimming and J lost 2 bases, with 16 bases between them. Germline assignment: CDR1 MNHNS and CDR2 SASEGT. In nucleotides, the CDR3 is TGTGCCAGCAGTGAAATGTCGGTGGGGCTGGCTGGAAACACCATATATTTT. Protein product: CASSEMSVGLAGNTIYF.

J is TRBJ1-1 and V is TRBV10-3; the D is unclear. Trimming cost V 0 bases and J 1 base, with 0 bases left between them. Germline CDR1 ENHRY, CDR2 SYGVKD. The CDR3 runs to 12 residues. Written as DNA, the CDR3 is TGTGCCATCAGTGAGTCGAACACTGAAGCTTTCTTT. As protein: CAISESNTEAFF.

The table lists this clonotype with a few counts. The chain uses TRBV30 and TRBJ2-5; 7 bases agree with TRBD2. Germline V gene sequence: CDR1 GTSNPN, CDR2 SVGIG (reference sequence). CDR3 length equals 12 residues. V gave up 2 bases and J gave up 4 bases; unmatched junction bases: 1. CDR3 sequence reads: CAWSWGGETQYF. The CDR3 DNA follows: TGTGCCTGGAGTTGGGGGGGAGAGACCCAGTACTTC.

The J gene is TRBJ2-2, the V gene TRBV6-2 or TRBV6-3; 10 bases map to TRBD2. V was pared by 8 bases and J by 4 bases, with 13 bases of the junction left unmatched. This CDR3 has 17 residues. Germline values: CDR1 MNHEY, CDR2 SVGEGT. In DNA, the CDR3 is TGTGCCAGCTCATCCAGGATAGCGGGGGGACCCACCGGGGAGCTGTTTTTT. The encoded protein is CASSSRIAGGPTGELFF.

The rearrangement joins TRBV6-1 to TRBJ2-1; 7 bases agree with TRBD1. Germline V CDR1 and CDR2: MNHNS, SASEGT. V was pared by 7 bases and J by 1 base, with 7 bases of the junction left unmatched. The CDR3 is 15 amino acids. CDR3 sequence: CASKTGTASYNEQFF. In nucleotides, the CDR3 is TGTGCCAGCAAGACCGGGACAGCTTCCTACAATGAGCAGTTCTTC.

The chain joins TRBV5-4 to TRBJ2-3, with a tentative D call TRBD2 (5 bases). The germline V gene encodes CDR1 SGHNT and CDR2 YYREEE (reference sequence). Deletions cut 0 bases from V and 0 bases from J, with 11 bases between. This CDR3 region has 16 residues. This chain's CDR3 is CASSLVAGTSTDTQYF. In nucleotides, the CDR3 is TGTGCCAGCAGCTTGGTGGCGGGCACCAGCACAGATACGCAGTATTTT.

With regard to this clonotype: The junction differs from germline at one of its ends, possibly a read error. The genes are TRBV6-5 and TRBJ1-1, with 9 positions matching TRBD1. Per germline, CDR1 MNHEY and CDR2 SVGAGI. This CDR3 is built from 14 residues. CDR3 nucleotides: TGTGCCATCAGTCCGGGAACAGGGGGCGGGAAAGCTTTCTTT. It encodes CAISPGTGGGKAFF.

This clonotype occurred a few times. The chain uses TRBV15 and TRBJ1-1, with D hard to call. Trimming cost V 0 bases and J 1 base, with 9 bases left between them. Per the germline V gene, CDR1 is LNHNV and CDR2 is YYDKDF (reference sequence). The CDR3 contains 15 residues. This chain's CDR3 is CATSRDIAGNTEAFF. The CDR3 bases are TGTGCCACCAGCAGAGATATAGCAGGGAACACTGAAGCTTTCTTT.

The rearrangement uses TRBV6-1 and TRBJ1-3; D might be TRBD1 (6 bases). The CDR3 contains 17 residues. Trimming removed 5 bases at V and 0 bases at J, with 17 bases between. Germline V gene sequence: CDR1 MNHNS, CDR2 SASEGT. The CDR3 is CASSPLDGGASGNTIYF. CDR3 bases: TGTGCCAGCAGTCCCTTAGACGGGGGCGCCTCTGGAAACACCATATATTTT.

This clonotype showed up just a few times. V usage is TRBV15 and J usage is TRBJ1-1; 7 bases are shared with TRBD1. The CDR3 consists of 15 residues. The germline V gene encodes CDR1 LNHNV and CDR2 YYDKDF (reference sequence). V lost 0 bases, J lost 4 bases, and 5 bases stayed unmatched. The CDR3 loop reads CATSRDGQAATEAFF. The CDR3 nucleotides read TGTGCCACCAGCAGAGATGGACAGGCAGCCACTGAAGCTTTCTTT.

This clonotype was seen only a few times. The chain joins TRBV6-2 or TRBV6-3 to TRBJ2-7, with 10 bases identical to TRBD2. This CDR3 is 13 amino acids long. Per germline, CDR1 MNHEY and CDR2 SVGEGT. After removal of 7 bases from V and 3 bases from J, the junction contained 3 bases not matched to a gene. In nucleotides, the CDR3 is TGTGCCAGCACTCGGACTAGCGGCTACGAGCAGTACTTC. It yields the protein CASTRTSGYEQYF.

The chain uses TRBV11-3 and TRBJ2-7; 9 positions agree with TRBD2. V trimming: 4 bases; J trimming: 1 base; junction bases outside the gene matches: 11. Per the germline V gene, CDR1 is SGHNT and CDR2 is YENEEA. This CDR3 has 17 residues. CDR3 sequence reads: CASSSPRGAGGSYEQYF. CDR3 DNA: TGTGCCAGCAGCTCCCCCAGGGGAGCGGGGGGATCCTACGAGCAGTACTTC.

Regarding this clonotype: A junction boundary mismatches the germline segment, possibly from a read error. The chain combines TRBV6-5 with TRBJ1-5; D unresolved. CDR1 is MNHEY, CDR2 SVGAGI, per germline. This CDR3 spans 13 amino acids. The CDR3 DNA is TGTGCCAGCAGTTACTCCGCGGACGCCCCTAAGACATTT. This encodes CASSYSADAPKTF.

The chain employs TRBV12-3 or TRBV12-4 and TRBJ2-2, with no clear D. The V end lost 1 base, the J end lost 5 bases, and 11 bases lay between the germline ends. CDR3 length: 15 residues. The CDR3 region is CASSLGTWGTGELFF. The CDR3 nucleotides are TGTGCCAGCAGTTTAGGCACTTGGGGTACCGGGGAGCTGTTTTTT.

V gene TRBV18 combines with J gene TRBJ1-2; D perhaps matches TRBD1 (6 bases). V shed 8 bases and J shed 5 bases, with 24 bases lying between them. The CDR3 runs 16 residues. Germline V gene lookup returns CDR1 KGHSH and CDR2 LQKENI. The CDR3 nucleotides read TGTGCCAGCAGCCAAGGGGAGGGGGGGCTAATATATGGCTACACCTTC. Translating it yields CASSQGEGGLIYGYTF.

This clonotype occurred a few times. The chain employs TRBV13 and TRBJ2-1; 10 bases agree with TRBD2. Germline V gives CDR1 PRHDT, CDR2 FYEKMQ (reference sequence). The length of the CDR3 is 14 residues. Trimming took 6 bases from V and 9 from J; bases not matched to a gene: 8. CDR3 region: CASRSSGGWSEQFF. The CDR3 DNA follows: TGTGCCAGCAGATCTAGCGGGGGCTGGAGTGAGCAGTTCTTC. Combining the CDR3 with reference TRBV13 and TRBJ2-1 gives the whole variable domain AAGVIQSPRHLIKEKRETATLKCYPIPRHDTVYWYQQGPGQDPQFLISFYEKMQSDKGSIPDRFSAQQFSDYHSELNMSSLELGDSALYFCASRSSGGWSEQFFGPGTRLTVL.

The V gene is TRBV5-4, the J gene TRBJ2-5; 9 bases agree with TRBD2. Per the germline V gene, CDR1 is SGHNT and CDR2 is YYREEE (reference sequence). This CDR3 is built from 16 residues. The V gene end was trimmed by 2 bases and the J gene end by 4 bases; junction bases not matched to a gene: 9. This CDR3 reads CASSLFQRGAAETQYF. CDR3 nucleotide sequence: TGTGCCAGCAGCTTATTTCAGCGGGGGGCCGCAGAGACCCAGTACTTC.

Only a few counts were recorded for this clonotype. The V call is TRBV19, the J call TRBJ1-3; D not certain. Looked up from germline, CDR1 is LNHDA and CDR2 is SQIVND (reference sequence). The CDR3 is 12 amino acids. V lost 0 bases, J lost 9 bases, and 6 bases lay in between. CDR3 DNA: TGTGCCAGTAGTATAGAGTTCGGCACCATATATTTT. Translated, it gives CASSIEFGTIYF. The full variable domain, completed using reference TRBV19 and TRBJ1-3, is DGGITQSPKYLFRKEGQNVTLSCEQNLNHDAMYWYRQDPGQGLRLIYYSQIVNDFQKGDIAEGYSVSREKKESFPLTVTSAQKNPTAFYLCASSIEFGTIYFGEGSWLTVV.

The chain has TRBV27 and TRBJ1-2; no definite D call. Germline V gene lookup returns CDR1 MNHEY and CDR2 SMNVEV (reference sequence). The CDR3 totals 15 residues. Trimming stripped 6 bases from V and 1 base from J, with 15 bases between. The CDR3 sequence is CASSPSLVNNYGYTF. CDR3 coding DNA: TGTGCCAGCAGCCCAAGTCTGGTGAATAACTATGGCTACACCTTC.

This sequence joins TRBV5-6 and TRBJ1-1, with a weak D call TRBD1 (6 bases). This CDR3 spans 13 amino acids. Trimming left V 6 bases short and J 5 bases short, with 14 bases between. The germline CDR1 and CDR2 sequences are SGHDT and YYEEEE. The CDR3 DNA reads TGTGCCAGCACCTCCATCGGACAGACTGAAGCTTTCTTT. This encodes CASTSIGQTEAFF.

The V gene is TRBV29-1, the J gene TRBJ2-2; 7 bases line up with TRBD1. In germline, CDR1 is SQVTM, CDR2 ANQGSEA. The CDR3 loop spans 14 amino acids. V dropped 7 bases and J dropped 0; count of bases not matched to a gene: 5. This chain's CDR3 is CSASTGTNTGELFF. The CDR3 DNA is TGCAGCGCTTCGACAGGGACGAACACCGGGGAGCTGTTTTTT.

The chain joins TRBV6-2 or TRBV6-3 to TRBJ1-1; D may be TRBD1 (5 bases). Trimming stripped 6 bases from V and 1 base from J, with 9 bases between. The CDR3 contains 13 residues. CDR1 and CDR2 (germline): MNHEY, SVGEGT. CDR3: CASRWDGNTEAFF. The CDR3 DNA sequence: TGTGCCAGCAGGTGGGACGGGAACACTGAAGCTTTCTTT.

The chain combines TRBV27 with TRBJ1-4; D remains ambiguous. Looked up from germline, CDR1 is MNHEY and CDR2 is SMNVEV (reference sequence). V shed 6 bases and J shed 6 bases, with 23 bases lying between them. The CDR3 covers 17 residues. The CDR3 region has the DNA TGTGCCAGCAGACGGGGAGTCGGGTGGGTTCTGGATGAAAAACTGTTTTTT. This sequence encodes CASRRGVGWVLDEKLFF.

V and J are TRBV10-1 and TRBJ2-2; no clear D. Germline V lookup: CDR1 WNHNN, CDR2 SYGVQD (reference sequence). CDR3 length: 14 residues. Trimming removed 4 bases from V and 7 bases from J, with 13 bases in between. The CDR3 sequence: CASSVGKGHGELFF. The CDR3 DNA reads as TGCGCCAGCAGTGTGGGGAAAGGGCACGGGGAGCTGTTTTTT.